This TCR beta chain was documented in a study of cytomegalovirus exposure and HLA in healthy donors. Study results and limitations: Later on, a genetic analysis was performed. It linked a missense variant in DCLRE1C with V- and J-gene trimming of TCR beta.

This PCR relied on a set of 60 Vbeta primers and 13 Jbeta primers. Only in-frame clones appear in the TCRdb table, and some are missing; sequencing was by immunoSEQ multiplex PCR. The sample includes some 130,000 clones, approximately 8.9% of them seen just once. About this clone: As yet, its antigen is unknown.

Trimming cost V 5 bases and J 4 bases; bases outside gene matches: 6. Germline assignment: CDR1 SGHTA and CDR2 FQGNSA. The CDR3 is 14 amino acids. The chain recombines TRBV7-2 with TRBJ2-3; 7 bases agree with TRBD1. The TCR originated in a woman aged 40 to 50 in good health and CMV-seropositive. Sequencing input: PBMCs. The CDR3 bases are TGTGCCAGCAGCCCTGAGAGGGGGCCAGATACGCAGTATTTT. It specifies CASSPERGPDTQYF.